The clone carrying this T cell receptor (beta chain) was seen only a few times. The antigen remains unidentified. This entry belongs to a study of T cell repertoires in cytomegalovirus infection. Study in general: Evidence of both CMV infection and a matching HLA type came from public TCR beta signatures. Notes on the study in general: Summed public TCR beta family frequency identified CMV carriers bearing the relevant HLA.

This CDR3 is 14 amino acids long. Germline CDR1 reads DFQATT; CDR2 reads SNEGSKA (reference sequence). After removal of 6 bases from V and 7 bases from J, the junction contained 12 bases not matched to a gene. MiXCR, run by TCRdb on the reads, gives a single entry per CDR3 protein. The profile covers fewer than 300,000 distinct CDR3 sequences, with about 26% appearing a single time and 14% taken by the ten largest. The rearrangement links TRBV20-1 to TRBJ2-3; 8 nucleotides line up with TRBD2. This clonotype was sampled from a human donor in good health (CMV status not recorded). Some clones in this sample may be carry-over from other donors' samples. Material: PBMCs. The DNA for the CDR3 is TGCAGTGCCTCTGACCGGGGGGGCAGGAATACGCAGTATTTT. Translation: CSASDRGGRNTQYF.